These 30 T cell receptor beta chains share one sample of origin, sequenced in a study of blood T cell repertoires in COVID-19. Sequencing used immunoSEQ multiplex PCR; TCRdb keeps in-frame clones, though not all of them. The table shows about 60,000 clones, with about 75% occurring only once. Sequenced: peripheral blood. The receptors were gathered from a woman older than 75 with acute or convalescent COVID-19.

V usage is TRBV5-6 and J usage is TRBJ2-1; 13 nucleotides agree with TRBD2. The V gene end was trimmed by 6 bases and the J gene end by 5 bases; junction bases not matched to a gene: 5. Germline V gene lookup returns CDR1 SGHDT and CDR2 YYEEEE. CDR3 length equals 15 residues. The CDR3 bases are TGTGCCAGCACCCGAGGACTAGCGGGGGACAATGAGCAGTTCTTC. It codes for CASTRGLAGDNEQFF.

The V gene is TRBV28, the J gene TRBJ1-1, with D possibly TRBD1 on 5 matching bases. The CDR3 contains 13 residues. V lost 5 bases, J lost 4 bases, and 11 bases lay in between. Germline V gene sequence: CDR1 MDHEN, CDR2 SYDVKM. The CDR3 nucleotides read TGTGCCAGCAGTCTCAGGGATGGCACTGAAGCTTTCTTT. Encoded protein: CASSLRDGTEAFF.

The chain carries TRBV29-1 and TRBJ2-1; D possibly corresponds to TRBD2 (6 bases). The germline V and J ends were trimmed by 3 bases and 4 bases, with 7 bases remaining between them. Germline V gene data show CDR1 as SQVTM and CDR2 as ANQGSEA. This CDR3 comprises 12 residues. The chain's CDR3 is CSVDGTYNEQFF. DNA for the CDR3: TGCAGCGTTGACGGGACTTACAATGAGCAGTTCTTC.

CDR3 amino acids: CASSRGTSPGELFF. The CDR3 nucleotides read TGTGCCAGCAGCCGAGGGACTAGCCCCGGGGAGCTGTTTTTT. The genes are TRBV3-1 (or the pseudogene TRBV3-2) and TRBJ2-2; the match to TRBD2 covers 9 bases. The germline gives CDR1 LGHDT, CDR2 YNNKEL (reference sequence). This CDR3 is built from 14 residues. V gave up 4 bases and J gave up 6 bases; unmatched junction bases: 3.

This clone was detected only once. V gene TRBV6-2 or TRBV6-3 combines with J gene TRBJ1-1; weak D call: TRBD1 (5 bases). V lost 2 bases to trimming and J lost 0 bases, with 13 bases between them. Germline V gene data show CDR1 as MNHEY and CDR2 as SVGEGT. This CDR3 is 16 amino acids long. CDR3 protein: CASSYASDSMNTEAFF. The CDR3 bases are TGTGCCAGCAGTTACGCATCAGACAGTATGAACACTGAAGCTTTCTTT.

The chain is built from TRBV28 and TRBJ2-2; no definite D call. This CDR3 has 14 amino acids. V lost 1 base and J lost 1, with 4 bases in between. Germline values: CDR1 MDHEN, CDR2 SYDVKM. CDR3 DNA: TGTGCCAGCAGTTTATTAGAGAACACCGGGGAGCTGTTTTTT. It yields the protein CASSLLENTGELFF.

The J gene is TRBJ2-7, the V gene TRBV6-5, with a weak D call TRBD2 (5 bases). CDR1 is MNHEY, CDR2 SVGAGI, per germline. CDR3 length: 12 residues. V dropped 2 bases and J dropped 3 bases, with 5 bases sitting between them. The CDR3 sequence is CASSYAGYEQYF. In DNA, the CDR3 is TGTGCCAGCAGTTACGCGGGCTACGAGCAGTACTTC.

The CDR3 DNA sequence: TGTGCCTGGAGTGTACCCCAGCAGGGGATCTGGAGCTCTGGAAACACCATATATTTT. Translating gives CAWSVPQQGIWSSGNTIYF. The rearrangement joins TRBV30 to TRBJ1-3; maybe TRBD1 (6 bases). CDR3 length: 19 residues. The V gene lost 0 bases and the J gene lost 0 bases, with 21 bases spanning the gap. From germline, CDR1 is GTSNPN and CDR2 SVGIG (reference sequence).

The chain recombines TRBV5-4 with TRBJ2-1; 14 positions match TRBD2. J lost 6 bases, V lost 4 bases, and 6 bases had no gene match. This CDR3 is 16 amino acids long. Germline CDR1 SGHNT, CDR2 YYREEE (reference sequence). CDR3 residues: CASSGGLAGVANEQFF. In nucleotides, the CDR3 is TGTGCCAGCAGCGGGGGACTAGCGGGAGTGGCCAATGAGCAGTTCTTC.

The rearrangement links TRBV9 to TRBJ2-3; weak D call: TRBD2 (6 bases). This CDR3 spans 15 amino acids. V was cut by 3 bases and J by 6 bases, with 17 bases left in between. CDR1 and CDR2 from the germline V gene are SGDLS and YYNGEE. The DNA for the CDR3 is TGTGCCAGCAGCGGTCTAGCCGGGGGTTTGGATACGCAGTATTTT. Translated: CASSGLAGGLDTQYF.

This rearrangement joins TRBV28 to TRBJ2-1; 12 bases fit TRBD1. Germline CDR1 MDHEN, CDR2 SYDVKM. V shed 6 bases, J shed 7 bases, and the junction held 13 bases outside the gene matches. This CDR3 comprises 17 residues. Here the CDR3 DNA reads TGTGCCAGCAGCTCATACTCGGGGACAGGGGGCTTTAATGAGCAGTTCTTC. Its translation is CASSSYSGTGGFNEQFF.

CDR3 DNA: TGTGCCAGCCAAGGGGCAGGGGCGCGGACCGGGGAGCTGTTTTTT. As protein: CASQGAGARTGELFF. V and J are TRBV7-9 and TRBJ2-2; tentatively, D is TRBD1 (6 bases). This CDR3 spans 15 amino acids. Germline CDR1 SEHNR, CDR2 FQNEAQ (reference sequence). Trimming shortened V by 8 bases and J by 5 bases, and 18 bases separated the two germline ends.

This clone has at least ten counts. The same CDR3 can be traced to other DNA sequences in this sample. The chain couples TRBV7-3 to TRBJ2-2; tentative D call: TRBD1 (5 bases). CDR1 and CDR2 from the germline V gene are SGHTA and FQGTGA. V lost 5 bases and J lost 0, with 7 bases in between. The CDR3 is 14 amino acids. The CDR3 sequence: CASSPDTNTGELFF. Written as DNA, the CDR3 is TGTGCCAGCAGCCCGGACACGAACACCGGGGAGCTGTTTTTT.

The CDR3 spells CASKGKGQGYNEQFF. As DNA, the CDR3 is TGTGCCAGCAAGGGGAAAGGGCAGGGTTACAATGAGCAGTTCTTC. V and J are TRBV28 and TRBJ2-1, with D possibly matching TRBD1 (5 bases). Germline V lookup: CDR1 MDHEN, CDR2 SYDVKM. With 7 bases removed from V and 4 bases from J, the gap between germline ends came to 17 bases. The CDR3 totals 15 residues.

The V and J genes are TRBV15 and TRBJ2-7, with 9 bases lining up with TRBD1. CDR3 length: 14 amino acids. The J segment lost 2 bases and the V segment lost 4 bases, leaving 3 bases of the junction unmatched. The germline V gene has CDR1 LNHNV and CDR2 YYDKDF (reference sequence). The DNA of the CDR3 is TGTGCCACCAGCATCCGACAGGGGGCCTACGAGCAGTACTTC. Encoded protein: CATSIRQGAYEQYF.

The table lists this clone with a count of one. The chain couples TRBV7-2 to TRBJ1-5; D might be TRBD1 (5 bases). Germline CDR1 is SGHTA and CDR2 is FQGNSA. V lost 2 bases, J lost 4 bases, and 6 bases lay in between. The CDR3 has 13 amino acids. The CDR3 coding sequence is TGTGCCAGCAGCTTAAAGGGGAATCAGCCCCAGCATTTT. Amino acid sequence: CASSLKGNQPQHF.

The rearrangement uses TRBV7-9 and TRBJ2-5; 7 bases align to TRBD1. The trim removed 6 bases at V and 5 bases at J, leaving 12 bases unmatched. CDR1 is SEHNR and CDR2 is FQNEAQ in the germline V gene (reference sequence). The CDR3 has 15 amino acids. The CDR3 sequence is CASRHRQGERETQYF. The CDR3 nucleotides are TGTGCCAGCAGACACCGACAGGGCGAGCGGGAGACCCAGTACTTC.

This clone was seen repeatedly, ten times or more. This chain connects TRBV19 to TRBJ1-5, with 7 bases matching TRBD1. V shed 9 bases and J 1 base; nucleotides not matched to a gene: 3. Germline lookup yields CDR1 LNHDA and CDR2 SQIVND (reference sequence). The CDR3 consists of 13 residues. The CDR3 DNA sequence: TGTGCCAGCCAGGACAGGAGCAATCAGCCCCAGCATTTT. Its translation: CASQDRSNQPQHF.

Points on this clone: Other DNA sequences in the same sample also yield this CDR3. The chain recombines TRBV5-6 with TRBJ2-1; maybe TRBD2 (6 bases). The CDR3 contains 15 residues. Trimming took off 0 bases at V and 0 bases at J, with 7 bases between the two ends. Germline V gene sequence: CDR1 SGHDT, CDR2 YYEEEE. The CDR3 is CASSLGGGSYNEQFF. Written as DNA, the CDR3 is TGTGCCAGCAGCTTGGGGGGAGGCTCCTACAATGAGCAGTTCTTC.

The chain combines TRBV28 with TRBJ1-5, with a weak D call TRBD1 (5 bases). Trimming removed 3 bases from V and 4 bases from J, with 13 bases in between. Germline V gene data show CDR1 as MDHEN and CDR2 as SYDVKM. The CDR3 consists of 15 residues. The CDR3 loop is CASSFSTGGNQPQHF. The CDR3 DNA reads as TGTGCCAGCAGTTTCAGTACAGGTGGGAATCAGCCCCAGCATTTT.

The rearrangement joins TRBV6-5 to TRBJ1-4; D might be TRBD1 (6 bases). The germline V and J ends were trimmed by 2 bases and 7 bases, with 11 bases remaining between them. Germline loops: CDR1 MNHEY, CDR2 SVGAGI. CDR3 size: 14 residues. CDR3 sequence (DNA): TGTGCCAGCAGTTACCCTGGACAGCTTGAAAAACTGTTTTTT. This codes for CASSYPGQLEKLFF.

In nucleotides, the CDR3 is TGTGCCAGCAGCTATAGCGGGAGGGGAGAGACCCAGTACTTC. Translation gives CASSYSGRGETQYF. The chain links TRBV7-3 to TRBJ2-5, with TRBD2 matching 11 bases. Trimming cost V 4 bases and J 4 bases; bases outside gene matches: 2. The CDR3 sequence is 14 residues long. The V gene's germline CDR1 is SGHTA and CDR2 FQGTGA.

The chain recombines TRBV7-3 with TRBJ1-5, with D perhaps TRBD1 (5 bases). The CDR3 totals 15 residues. CDR1 is SGHTA and CDR2 is FQGTGA in the germline V gene. Trimming took 2 bases from V and 6 from J, leaving 14 bases between them. The DNA for the CDR3 is TGTGCCAGCAGCTTAGGTCCAGGGCCGGGTCAGCCCCAGCATTTT. It encodes CASSLGPGPGQPQHF.

This clone has just a few counts. This chain uses TRBV7-2 with TRBJ2-1, with a weak D call TRBD2 (5 bases). The CDR3 is 15 amino acids. Germline CDR1 and CDR2: SGHTA and FQGNSA. V was clipped by 5 bases and J by 4 bases, with 15 bases between them. CDR3 loop: CASSPGSVNYNEQFF. CDR3 sequence (DNA): TGTGCCAGCAGCCCGGGTAGCGTGAATTACAATGAGCAGTTCTTC.

In regard to this clone: One end of the junction is discordant with germline, which a read error may explain. This sequence joins TRBV7-7 and TRBJ2-1; 11 nucleotides align to TRBD2. Germline V gives CDR1 SSHAT, CDR2 FNYEAQ (reference sequence). This CDR3 spans 15 amino acids. The CDR3 coding sequence is TGTGCTAGCAGCTCCGGGACTAGCGGTGGGGATGAGCAGTTCTTC. Amino acids: CASSSGTSGGDEQFF.

This rearrangement joins TRBV7-6 to TRBJ2-1; perhaps TRBD1 as D (5 bases). Germline V gene data show CDR1 as SGHVS and CDR2 as FNYEAQ. V lost 5 bases and J lost 15, with 14 bases in between. The CDR3 sequence is 11 residues long. The CDR3 coding sequence is TGTGCCAGCAGCCGACAGACGACGGGGTTCTTC. Translating it yields CASSRQTTGFF.

The chain links TRBV30 to TRBJ2-2; TRBD2 agrees at 7 bases. After removal of 1 base from V and 2 bases from J, the junction contained 7 bases not matched to a gene. The CDR3 length is 16 residues. The germline CDR1 and CDR2 sequences are GTSNPN and SVGIG (reference sequence). In DNA, the CDR3 is TGTGCCTGGAGTGAGGAGGGAGGGCCTAACACCGGGGAGCTGTTTTTT. Residues: CAWSEEGGPNTGELFF.

The chain recombines TRBV28 with TRBJ2-4; 8 bases align to TRBD2. J was trimmed by 6 bases and V by 7 bases; bases with no gene match: 14. Germline assignment: CDR1 MDHEN and CDR2 SYDVKM. The CDR3 is 16 amino acids. The CDR3 coding sequence is TGTGCCAGCACTCAAAGGAGACCCCGGGGGGGAAACATTCAGTACTTC. It encodes CASTQRRPRGGNIQYF.

This clone was counted a few times. This chain joins TRBV6-5 and TRBJ2-5; 13 nucleotides agree with TRBD2. The CDR3 covers 14 residues. In germline, CDR1 is MNHEY, CDR2 SVGAGI. The ends lost 6 bases at V and 7 bases at J; junction bases unmatched: 5. CDR3 nucleotide sequence: TGTGCCAGCAGAGGGACTAGCGGGAACGGGACCCAGTACTTC. Its protein is CASRGTSGNGTQYF.

V and J are TRBV10-3 and TRBJ2-1, with D possibly TRBD2 on 6 matching bases. CDR3 length equals 15 residues. V shed 0 bases and J shed 9 bases, with 15 bases lying between them. CDR1 is ENHRY and CDR2 is SYGVKD in the germline V gene. This CDR3 reads CAISESIQRGIEQFF. The CDR3 DNA reads as TGTGCCATCAGTGAGTCGATACAGCGCGGGATTGAGCAGTTCTTC.